These 24 T cell receptor beta chains came from one sample sequenced in a study of blood T cell repertoires in COVID-19. Produced via immunoSEQ multiplex PCR; TCRdb's table is partial and in-frame only. Here the sample spans fewer than 500,000 clones, approximately 90% being singletons. The sample consisted of peripheral blood. The origin of the receptors is a woman under 40 with active or convalescent COVID-19.

The J gene is TRBJ2-1, the V gene TRBV19, with 8 nucleotides matching TRBD2. CDR1 is LNHDA, CDR2 SQIVND, per germline (reference sequence). This CDR3 comprises 14 residues. Trimming at V came to 5 bases and at J to 6 bases, leaving 6 bases not matched to a gene. The CDR3 DNA follows: TGTGCCAGTAGTGCCGTAGCGGGGTTCAATGAGCAGTTCTTC. Amino acid sequence: CASSAVAGFNEQFF.

Concerning this clone: This sample includes further DNA sequences coding for the same CDR3. The chain couples TRBV2 to TRBJ1-2; TRBD1 aligns across 7 bases. This CDR3 spans 13 amino acids. Germline CDR1 and CDR2: SNHLY and FYNNEI. V dropped 6 bases and J dropped 3; count of bases not matched to a gene: 4. CDR3 residues: CASSPDRDYGYTF. Written as DNA, the CDR3 is TGTGCCAGCAGCCCCGACAGGGACTATGGCTACACCTTC.

This clone occurred once. This rearrangement joins TRBV2 to TRBJ2-7; D unresolved. Trimming removed 6 bases from V and 2 bases from J, with 8 bases in between. Per germline, CDR1 SNHLY and CDR2 FYNNEI. This CDR3 contains 12 residues. The CDR3: CASSDNAYEQYF. The CDR3 DNA is TGTGCCAGCAGCGACAACGCCTACGAGCAGTACTTC.

V usage is TRBV6-5 and J usage is TRBJ2-2, with D unclear. Trimming left V 6 bases short and J 7 bases short, with 18 bases between. This CDR3 is 15 amino acids long. Germline V gene data show CDR1 as MNHEY and CDR2 as SVGAGI. DNA for the CDR3: TGTGCCAGCAGGCCCGACGGCACTAATAGCGGGGAGCTGTTTTTT. Translation: CASRPDGTNSGELFF.

This clone was seen a few times. The chain has TRBV6-4 and TRBJ2-1; the match to TRBD2 covers 10 bases. V shed 7 bases, J shed 10 bases, and the junction held 10 bases outside the gene matches. CDR1 MRHNA and CDR2 SNTAGT come from the germline V gene. This CDR3 region has 14 residues. The chain's CDR3 is CASKSSGGTGEQFF. CDR3 in DNA: TGTGCCAGCAAGTCTAGCGGGGGAACAGGGGAGCAGTTCTTC.

V gene TRBV2 combines with J gene TRBJ2-4, with 11 bases fitting TRBD1. V trimming: 5 bases; J trimming: 9 bases; junction bases outside the gene matches: 3. CDR1 and CDR2 (germline): SNHLY, FYNNEI. The CDR3 consists of 13 residues. As DNA, the CDR3 is TGTGCCAGCAGTAAGGGACAGGGGGGCATTCAGTACTTC. Protein sequence: CASSKGQGGIQYF. The variable domain in full, completed from reference TRBV2 and TRBJ2-4, reads EPEVTQTPSHQVTQMGQEVILRCVPISNHLYFYWYRQILGQKVEFLVSFYNNEISEKSEIFDDQFSVERPDGSNFTLKIRSTKLEDSAMYFCASSKGQGGIQYFGAGTRLSVL.

Notes on this clone: Other nucleotide sequences from this sample produce the same CDR3. The chain recombines TRBV6-4 with TRBJ2-3; 9 nucleotides match TRBD1. The trim removed 2 bases at V and 4 bases at J, leaving 1 base unmatched. Germline assignment: CDR1 MRHNA and CDR2 SNTAGT. CDR3 length: 14 amino acids. The CDR3 DNA follows: TGTGCCAGCAGTGACACAGGGGGCGCAGATACGCAGTATTTT. Residues: CASSDTGGADTQYF.

The chain carries TRBV29-1 and TRBJ1-1; 9 bases line up with TRBD1. Germline assignment: CDR1 SQVTM and CDR2 ANQGSEA. CDR3 length: 13 residues. V dropped 1 base and J dropped 10; count of bases not matched to a gene: 7. In DNA form, the CDR3 reads TGCAGCGTTGAAGTAGGACAGGGGCTGGGAGCTTTCTTT. It encodes CSVEVGQGLGAFF.

V and J are TRBV7-8 and TRBJ1-5, with D unclear. With 4 bases removed from V and 1 base from J, the gap between germline ends came to 5 bases. CDR1 is SGHVS, CDR2 FQNEAQ, per germline. The CDR3 loop spans 13 amino acids. Here the CDR3 DNA reads TGTGCCAGCAGCTGGCAGAGCAATCAGCCCCAGCATTTT. Protein product: CASSWQSNQPQHF.

The rearrangement links TRBV7-9 to TRBJ2-3; 7 nucleotides align to TRBD2. With 2 bases clipped from V and 4 bases from J, the junction kept 9 bases outside the gene matches. This CDR3 comprises 16 residues. CDR1 is SEHNR, CDR2 FQNEAQ, per germline (reference sequence). CDR3 in DNA: TGTGCCAGCAGCTTATGGGGCGGGAGTCTGGCAGATACGCAGTATTTT. Protein: CASSLWGGSLADTQYF.

The CDR3 sequence: CASSRQEYTEAFF. The CDR3 nucleotides read TGTGCCAGTAGCCGACAGGAGTACACTGAAGCTTTCTTT. The V call is TRBV19, the J call TRBJ1-1; D may be TRBD1 (6 bases). The CDR3 has 13 amino acids. V was clipped by 6 bases and J by 3 bases, with 11 bases between them. Germline CDR1 reads LNHDA; CDR2 reads SQIVND (reference sequence).

The genes are TRBV11-2 and TRBJ1-1; D perhaps matches TRBD1 (5 bases). The CDR3 has 15 amino acids. The V and J ends lost 5 bases and 2 bases respectively, with 15 bases between them. The germline CDR1 and CDR2 sequences are SGHAT and FQNNGV. CDR3 sequence: CASSHRGQLNTEAFF. The CDR3 DNA reads TGTGCCAGCAGCCACAGAGGACAACTTAACACTGAAGCTTTCTTT.

The chain is built from TRBV29-1 and TRBJ1-2; 8 bases fit TRBD1. Losses at the gene ends were 3 bases for V and 4 bases for J; bases not matched to a gene: 7. Germline V gene lookup returns CDR1 SQVTM and CDR2 ANQGSEA. The CDR3 covers 14 residues. The CDR3 DNA reads as TGCAGCGTTGAGTTGACAGGGGCGGGCTATGGCTACACCTTC. Protein product: CSVELTGAGYGYTF.

The table lists this clone with a few counts. The rearrangement joins TRBV6-4 to TRBJ2-2, with D hard to call. Trimming cost V 0 bases and J 6 bases, with 5 bases left between them. From germline, CDR1 is MRHNA and CDR2 SNTAGT. The CDR3 extends over 13 amino acids. CDR3 residues: CASSDSLSGELFF. CDR3 sequence (DNA): TGTGCCAGCAGTGACTCGTTATCCGGGGAGCTGTTTTTT.

The chain links TRBV28 to TRBJ1-6; D perhaps matches TRBD1 (5 bases). This CDR3 contains 18 residues. Germline CDR1 MDHEN, CDR2 SYDVKM. V was clipped by 6 bases and J by 5 bases, with 23 bases between them. CDR3 residues: CASSQLTPSGMNNSPLHF. The CDR3 DNA sequence: TGTGCCAGCAGCCAGCTTACCCCTTCAGGGATGAATAATTCACCCCTCCACTTT.

The V call is TRBV12-3 or TRBV12-4, the J call TRBJ1-1; D perhaps matches TRBD1 (6 bases). V was clipped by 2 bases and J by 10 bases, with 8 bases between them. The length of the CDR3 is 11 residues. CDR3 residues: CASSLRGRAFF. In DNA, the CDR3 is TGTGCCAGCAGTTTAAGGGGGAGAGCTTTCTTT.

This clone turned up a few times. J is TRBJ1-1 and V is TRBV5-6; no clear D gene. The CDR3 is made up of 13 amino acids. V lost 2 bases, J lost 6 bases, and 11 bases lay in between. CDR1 is SGHDT, CDR2 YYEEEE, per germline. CDR3 loop: CASSFSISAEAFF. The CDR3 DNA is TGTGCCAGCAGCTTTTCTATCTCGGCTGAAGCTTTCTTT.

The CDR3 sequence: CASIGTGGYASGNTIYF. The CDR3 coding sequence is TGTGCCAGTATCGGGACAGGGGGTTATGCCTCTGGAAACACCATATATTTT. The rearrangement links TRBV19 to TRBJ1-3; 11 positions agree with TRBD1. J lost 0 bases, V lost 7 bases, and 8 bases had no gene match. This CDR3 region has 17 residues. The germline V gene encodes CDR1 LNHDA and CDR2 SQIVND (reference sequence).

The chain joins TRBV19 to TRBJ1-1, with 11 bases identical to TRBD1. Germline CDR1 LNHDA, CDR2 SQIVND (reference sequence). Germline trimming cut 6 bases from V and 0 bases from J; bases unmatched to any gene: 9. This CDR3 comprises 17 residues. CDR3 amino acids: CASRPGTGGVLNTEAFF. The CDR3 DNA reads as TGTGCCAGTAGACCCGGGACAGGGGGAGTTTTGAACACTGAAGCTTTCTTT. The whole variable domain, remainder taken from reference TRBV19 and TRBJ1-1, is DGGITQSPKYLFRKEGQNVTLSCEQNLNHDAMYWYRQDPGQGLRLIYYSQIVNDFQKGDIAEGYSVSREKKESFPLTVTSAQKNPTAFYLCASRPGTGGVLNTEAFFGQGTRLTVV.

The chain uses TRBV7-9 and TRBJ2-3, with TRBD2 matching over 11 bases. The CDR3 is made up of 17 amino acids. After removal of 5 bases from V and 0 bases from J, the junction contained 7 bases not matched to a gene. Germline assignment: CDR1 SEHNR and CDR2 FQNEAQ (reference sequence). CDR3 DNA sequence: TGTGCCAGCAGCCTCCTGGGACTAGCGGTTAGCACAGATACGCAGTATTTT. It yields the protein CASSLLGLAVSTDTQYF.

The chain uses TRBV5-1 and TRBJ1-1; 8 bases map to TRBD1. The J segment lost 5 bases and the V segment lost 1 base, leaving 7 bases of the junction unmatched. The germline gives CDR1 SGHRS, CDR2 YFSETQ. This CDR3 has 15 residues. The CDR3 loop is CASSLRDRGRTEAFF. CDR3 DNA sequence: TGCGCCAGCAGCTTGCGCGACAGGGGTCGTACTGAAGCTTTCTTT.

The chain combines TRBV7-8 with TRBJ2-7; D remains unclear. Germline CDR1 reads SGHVS; CDR2 reads FQNEAQ. Between the trimmed V and J ends, which lost 7 bases and 6 bases, there was a span of 22 bases. This CDR3 comprises 15 residues. The CDR3 nucleotides are TGTGCCAGCACCCCAACCCCGACTCCAAGCCTCGAGCAGTACTTC. This encodes CASTPTPTPSLEQYF.

The genes are TRBV5-1 and TRBJ2-7; TRBD1 aligns across 12 bases. The J segment lost 6 bases and the V segment lost 5 bases, leaving 6 bases of the junction unmatched. In germline, CDR1 is SGHRS, CDR2 YFSETQ. The CDR3 loop spans 14 amino acids. DNA of the CDR3: TGCGCCAGCAGATCCGGGACAGGGGGCCTCGAGCAGTACTTC. This gives the protein CASRSGTGGLEQYF.

This clone was counted once. V gene TRBV6-6 combines with J gene TRBJ1-1; 7 bases line up with TRBD1. CDR1 is MNHNY, CDR2 SVGAGI, per germline (reference sequence). This CDR3 has 13 amino acids. With 4 bases clipped from V and 11 bases from J, the junction kept 10 bases outside the gene matches. The CDR3 sequence is CASSSLRGQLAFF. CDR3 coding DNA: TGTGCCAGCAGTTCCCTAAGGGGGCAGTTGGCTTTCTTT.